The next 19 T cell receptor beta chains were all read from a single sample in a study of blood T cell repertoires in COVID-19. The repertoire was sequenced with immunoSEQ multiplex PCR; TCRdb's copy has only in-frame clones and lacks some. The sample consists of more than 140,000 clones, 84% of them appearing once. The sample taken for sequencing was peripheral blood. The receptors stem from a woman in her forties or fifties in a cohort sampled during active or convalescent COVID-19.

The V gene is TRBV5-6, the J gene TRBJ1-4; 9 bases are shared with TRBD1. Per the germline V gene, CDR1 is SGHDT and CDR2 is YYEEEE. Trimming removed 2 bases from V and 5 bases from J; junction bases left unmatched: 1. The CDR3 is 14 residues long. The CDR3 nucleotides read TGTGCCAGCAGCTTTGGGACAGGGAATGAAAAACTGTTTTTT. Translating gives CASSFGTGNEKLFF.

In this sample, this clone turned up a few times. The chain joins TRBV5-5 to TRBJ2-7; weak D call: TRBD2 (7 bases). The CDR3 sequence is 15 residues long. V dropped 0 bases and J dropped 2 bases, with 12 bases sitting between them. Germline CDR1 SGHKS, CDR2 YYEKEE (reference sequence). DNA for the CDR3: TGTGCCAGCAGCTTGGAAGGGAGGGGGGCCTACGAGCAGTACTTC. Residues: CASSLEGRGAYEQYF.

This chain links TRBV7-3 with TRBJ2-3; 8 bases align to TRBD2. Per germline, CDR1 SGHTA and CDR2 FQGTGA. J gave up 5 bases and V 8 bases, and 6 bases lay outside the gene matches. This CDR3 has 13 amino acids. The CDR3 sequence is CASGSGGRDTQYF. CDR3 DNA: TGTGCCAGCGGAAGCGGGGGAAGAGATACGCAGTATTTT.

In DNA form, the CDR3 reads TGTGCCTGGAGTACAGGACAGGGATACAATGAGCAGTTCTTC. Protein product: CAWSTGQGYNEQFF. V is TRBV30 and J is TRBJ2-1; 8 bases agree with TRBD1. The J segment lost 4 bases and the V segment lost 2 bases, leaving 4 bases of the junction unmatched. CDR1 and CDR2 from the germline V gene are GTSNPN and SVGIG (reference sequence). The CDR3 is 14 amino acids.

This clone was found once. The chain recombines TRBV10-3 with TRBJ2-5; perhaps TRBD1 as D (5 bases). The CDR3 totals 17 residues. CDR1 and CDR2 from the germline V gene are ENHRY and SYGVKD. Trimming stripped 5 bases from V and 2 bases from J, with 21 bases between. For the CDR3, the DNA is TGTGCCATCAGTAGAGCGACAGAGTGGTGGAGACAAGAGACCCAGTACTTC. Translated: CAISRATEWWRQETQYF.

This clone has a single count. Because it lacks the conserved phenylalanine or tryptophan at the end, this CDR3 is likely a read error. It is unclear where the CDR3 begins or ends on the DNA, so no DNA is shown, and the CDR3 is as TCRdb lists it. The CDR3 reads CASSKVPVP. V usage is TRBV21-1 and J usage is TRBJ1-3; TRBD1 reflects the table's D call only, with no check against the DNA. TRBV21-1 is labeled a pseudogene. The CDR3 is 9 residues long, ends included.

This rearrangement joins TRBV2 to TRBJ1-2; 8 bases align to TRBD1. V shed 1 base and J 4 bases; nucleotides not matched to a gene: 5. The CDR3 extends over 15 amino acids. CDR1 is SNHLY and CDR2 is FYNNEI in the germline V gene. The CDR3 region has the DNA TGTGCCAGCAGTGAAGGGACAGGGCTCTTCTATGGCTACACCTTC. Protein sequence: CASSEGTGLFYGYTF.

CDR3 protein: CASSYSGQGGTGELFF. DNA of the CDR3: TGTGCCAGCAGTTACTCCGGACAGGGTGGCACCGGGGAGCTGTTTTTT. The chain combines TRBV6-5 with TRBJ2-2; 8 positions agree with TRBD1. J was trimmed by 4 bases and V by 0 bases; bases with no gene match: 4. The CDR3 loop spans 16 amino acids. CDR1 and CDR2 (germline): MNHEY, SVGAGI.

The rearrangement links TRBV3-1 (or the pseudogene TRBV3-2) to TRBJ2-5; 14 bases match TRBD2. This CDR3 comprises 18 residues. Trimming took 3 bases from V and 3 from J; bases not matched to a gene: 9. Germline CDR1 reads LGHDT; CDR2 reads YNNKEL (reference sequence). The CDR3 coding sequence is TGTGCCAGCAGCCACGGAAGGACTAGCGGGGGGATAAAAGAGACCCAGTACTTC. Translation: CASSHGRTSGGIKETQYF.

This rearrangement joins TRBV3-1 (or the pseudogene TRBV3-2) to TRBJ1-3; D remains ambiguous. The germline V and J ends were trimmed by 1 base and 2 bases, with 12 bases remaining between them. The CDR3 contains 16 residues. Germline lookup yields CDR1 LGHDT and CDR2 YNNKEL (reference sequence). CDR3 in amino acids: CASSQAAGIAGNTIYF. The DNA of the CDR3 is TGTGCCAGCAGCCAAGCCGCGGGAATAGCTGGAAACACCATATATTTT.

This clone was detected only once. The genes are TRBV5-1 and TRBJ1-2; D possibly corresponds to TRBD1 (6 bases). Germline-derived CDR1 and CDR2 are SGHRS and YFSETQ. Trimming shortened V by 0 bases and J by 3 bases, and 12 bases separated the two germline ends. The CDR3 runs 15 residues. CDR3 protein: CASSLGTRGYYGYTF. CDR3 DNA: TGCGCCAGCAGCTTGGGTACGAGGGGGTACTATGGCTACACCTTC.

The chain is built from TRBV9 and TRBJ2-1; 7 nucleotides align to TRBD2. V was clipped by 8 bases and J by 4 bases; unmatched bases: 9. From germline, CDR1 is SGDLS and CDR2 YYNGEE. This CDR3 is built from 14 residues. The CDR3 reads CASNPGGSYNEQFF. For the CDR3, the DNA is TGTGCCAGTAACCCCGGGGGGAGTTACAATGAGCAGTTCTTC.

V usage is TRBV5-1 and J usage is TRBJ2-7, with 15 bases aligning to TRBD2. The ends lost 3 bases at V and 6 bases at J; junction bases unmatched: 1. The V gene's germline CDR1 is SGHRS and CDR2 YFSETQ. This CDR3 spans 14 amino acids. CDR3 DNA: TGCGCCAGCAGCTGGGGACTAGCGGGGGGCGAGCAGTACTTC. Translating gives CASSWGLAGGEQYF.

V gene TRBV7-8 combines with J gene TRBJ2-7; 8 nucleotides align to TRBD1. The CDR3 spans 15 residues. With V trimmed by 1 base and J by 5 bases, 7 bases remained unmatched. Germline values: CDR1 SGHVS, CDR2 FQNEAQ. CDR3 residues: CASSLESRGPDEQYF. In nucleotides, the CDR3 is TGTGCCAGCAGCTTAGAATCCAGGGGGCCCGACGAGCAGTACTTC. The variable domain in full, completed from reference TRBV7-8 and TRBJ2-7, reads GAGVSQSPRYKVAKRGQDVALRCDPISGHVSLFWYQQALGQGPEFLTYFQNEAQLDKSGLPSDRFFAERPEGSVSTLKIQRTQQEDSAVYLCASSLESRGPDEQYFGPGTRLTVT.

This clone was picked up one time. This chain joins TRBV6-5 and TRBJ1-5, with 10 bases matching TRBD1. The CDR3 length is 16 residues. Trimming took 0 bases from V and 2 from J; bases not matched to a gene: 1. The germline CDR1 and CDR2 sequences are MNHEY and SVGAGI. The CDR3 sequence is CASSYSGTGGNQPQHF. Written as DNA, the CDR3 is TGTGCCAGCAGTTACTCCGGGACAGGGGGCAATCAGCCCCAGCATTTT.

V usage is TRBV15 and J usage is TRBJ2-1; 12 nucleotides line up with TRBD2. CDR1 and CDR2 from the germline V gene are LNHNV and YYDKDF (reference sequence). This CDR3 has 21 amino acids. Trimming at V came to 0 bases and at J to 0 bases, leaving 12 bases not matched to a gene. CDR3 sequence reads: CATSRDASTSGGLSSYNEQFF. Here the CDR3 DNA reads TGTGCCACCAGCAGAGATGCTTCGACTAGCGGGGGCCTTAGCTCCTACAATGAGCAGTTCTTC.

The CDR3 loop is CASTGQNTGELFF. The DNA of the CDR3 is TGTGCCAGCACGGGACAGAACACCGGGGAGCTGTTTTTT. The chain uses TRBV6-5 and TRBJ2-2; D is possibly TRBD1 (6 bases). Trimming took off 7 bases at V and 1 base at J, with 7 bases between the two ends. From germline, CDR1 is MNHEY and CDR2 SVGAGI. The CDR3 runs 13 residues.

This clone was counted once. The chain links TRBV5-1 to TRBJ2-7; TRBD2 agrees at 12 bases. Trimming at V came to 4 bases and at J to 1 base, leaving 3 bases not matched to a gene. Germline lookup yields CDR1 SGHRS and CDR2 YFSETQ. The CDR3 consists of 15 residues. This CDR3 reads CASSPSGGVSYEQYF. DNA for the CDR3: TGCGCCAGCAGCCCTAGCGGGGGGGTTTCCTACGAGCAGTACTTC.

This clone appeared a single time. The chain has TRBV11-1 and TRBJ1-4; D ambiguous. There are 14 residues in the CDR3. Germline assignment: CDR1 SGHAT and CDR2 FQDESV (reference sequence). V lost 1 base and J lost 5, with 8 bases in between. The CDR3 bases are TGTGCCAGCAGCTTAGGCGGTACGAATGAAAAACTGTTTTTT. It encodes CASSLGGTNEKLFF.